Shown below are 3 T cell receptor beta chains from a single sample sequenced in a study of glioma-infiltrating T cells (dated by TCRdb to the mid-2010s). The sequencing machine was an Illumina MiSeq. The iRepertoire nested amplicon-rescue multiplex PCR (arm-PCR) platform was used to amplify TCR alpha and beta CDR3 regions from RNA. The raw public data were reprocessed by TCRdb itself: fastp quality trimming at Q25, MiXCR clonotype calling, in-frame beta chains only. Rows are combined by CDR3 protein, so each entry shows the most common genes and DNA. This sample comprises 3,500 to 5,000 distinct CDR3 sequences, about 92% of them detected only once. Clones ranked in the top ten supply more than 20% of the sample. The sample was glioma tissue, nonneoplastic brain tissue, or PBMCs (not recorded which). Source of these receptors: a human donor with low-grade glioma or glioblastoma, undergoing nonglioma brain surgery, or in good health (not recorded which).

Regarding this clonotype: One end of the junction fails to match germline, which may point to a read error. A library prepared for alpha chains yielded this beta chain as an off-target read; its size is of little meaning. The chain employs TRBV27 and TRBJ2-6, with D hard to call. This CDR3 region has 14 residues. The V gene's germline CDR1 is MNHEY and CDR2 SMNVEV (reference sequence). CDR3 coding DNA: TGTGCCAGCAGCCTGTTCTCTGGAGCCAACGTCCTGACTTTC. It specifies CASSLFSGANVLTF.

Comments on this clonotype: This beta chain is an off-target read within a library intended for alpha chains, so its frequency means little. The chain has TRBV25-1 and TRBJ2-7; 9 bases are a match to TRBD1. The CDR3 has 15 amino acids. Per the germline V gene, CDR1 is MGHDK and CDR2 is SYGVNS. V shed 5 bases and J 3 bases; nucleotides not matched to a gene: 8. CDR3 loop: CASSPRTGAYYEQYF. The DNA of the CDR3 is TGTGCCAGCAGTCCCCGGACAGGGGCATACTACGAGCAGTACTTC.

As concerns this clonotype: Little can be read into the size of this beta chain, an off-target read in a library designed for alpha chains. The rearrangement uses TRBV19 and TRBJ1-1, with D perhaps matching TRBD1 (6 bases). CDR3 size: 15 residues. Germline loops: CDR1 LNHDA, CDR2 SQIVND (reference sequence). The V end was cut by 5 bases, the J end by 5 bases, with 18 bases between. CDR3 coding DNA: TGTGCCAGTAGTCCACGCATGGGGGCGCGGACTGAAGCTTTCTTT. This sequence encodes CASSPRMGARTEAFF. Full variable domain (rest looked up from reference TRBV19 and TRBJ1-1): DGGITQSPKYLFRKEGQNVTLSCEQNLNHDAMYWYRQDPGQGLRLIYYSQIVNDFQKGDIAEGYSVSREKKESFPLTVTSAQKNPTAFYLCASSPRMGARTEAFFGQGTRLTVV.